This T cell receptor beta chain appears in the sequencing data of a study of blood T cell repertoires in COVID-19. On the study more broadly: COVID-19 samples, acute and convalescent, were from the United States, Italy and Spain.

CDR1 and CDR2 (germline): MNHEY, SMNVEV (reference sequence). V lost 1 base and J 6 bases, leaving 9 bases between the germline ends. The CDR3 consists of 13 residues. In the original workflow: Cell counts per sample came from amplifying reference gene primers. Using immunoSEQ multiplex PCR, the repertoire was profiled, and TCRdb retains in-frame clones only, with some absent. V and J calls and clone size are given by that table; D and trimming were obtained from the DNA. The profile shows around 220,000 clones, roughly 87% of them singletons. Participants were placed into cohorts based on the clinical history they reported.

The sequence was collected from a woman aged 25-40 years with acute COVID-19. The rearrangement uses TRBV27 and TRBJ1-2; maybe TRBD1 (6 bases). Sequencing input: PBMCs or T cells enriched from blood (not recorded which). The CDR3 DNA follows: TGTGCCAGCAGTTTATTGCCAGGGGATGGCTACACCTTC. Translation gives CASSLLPGDGYTF.